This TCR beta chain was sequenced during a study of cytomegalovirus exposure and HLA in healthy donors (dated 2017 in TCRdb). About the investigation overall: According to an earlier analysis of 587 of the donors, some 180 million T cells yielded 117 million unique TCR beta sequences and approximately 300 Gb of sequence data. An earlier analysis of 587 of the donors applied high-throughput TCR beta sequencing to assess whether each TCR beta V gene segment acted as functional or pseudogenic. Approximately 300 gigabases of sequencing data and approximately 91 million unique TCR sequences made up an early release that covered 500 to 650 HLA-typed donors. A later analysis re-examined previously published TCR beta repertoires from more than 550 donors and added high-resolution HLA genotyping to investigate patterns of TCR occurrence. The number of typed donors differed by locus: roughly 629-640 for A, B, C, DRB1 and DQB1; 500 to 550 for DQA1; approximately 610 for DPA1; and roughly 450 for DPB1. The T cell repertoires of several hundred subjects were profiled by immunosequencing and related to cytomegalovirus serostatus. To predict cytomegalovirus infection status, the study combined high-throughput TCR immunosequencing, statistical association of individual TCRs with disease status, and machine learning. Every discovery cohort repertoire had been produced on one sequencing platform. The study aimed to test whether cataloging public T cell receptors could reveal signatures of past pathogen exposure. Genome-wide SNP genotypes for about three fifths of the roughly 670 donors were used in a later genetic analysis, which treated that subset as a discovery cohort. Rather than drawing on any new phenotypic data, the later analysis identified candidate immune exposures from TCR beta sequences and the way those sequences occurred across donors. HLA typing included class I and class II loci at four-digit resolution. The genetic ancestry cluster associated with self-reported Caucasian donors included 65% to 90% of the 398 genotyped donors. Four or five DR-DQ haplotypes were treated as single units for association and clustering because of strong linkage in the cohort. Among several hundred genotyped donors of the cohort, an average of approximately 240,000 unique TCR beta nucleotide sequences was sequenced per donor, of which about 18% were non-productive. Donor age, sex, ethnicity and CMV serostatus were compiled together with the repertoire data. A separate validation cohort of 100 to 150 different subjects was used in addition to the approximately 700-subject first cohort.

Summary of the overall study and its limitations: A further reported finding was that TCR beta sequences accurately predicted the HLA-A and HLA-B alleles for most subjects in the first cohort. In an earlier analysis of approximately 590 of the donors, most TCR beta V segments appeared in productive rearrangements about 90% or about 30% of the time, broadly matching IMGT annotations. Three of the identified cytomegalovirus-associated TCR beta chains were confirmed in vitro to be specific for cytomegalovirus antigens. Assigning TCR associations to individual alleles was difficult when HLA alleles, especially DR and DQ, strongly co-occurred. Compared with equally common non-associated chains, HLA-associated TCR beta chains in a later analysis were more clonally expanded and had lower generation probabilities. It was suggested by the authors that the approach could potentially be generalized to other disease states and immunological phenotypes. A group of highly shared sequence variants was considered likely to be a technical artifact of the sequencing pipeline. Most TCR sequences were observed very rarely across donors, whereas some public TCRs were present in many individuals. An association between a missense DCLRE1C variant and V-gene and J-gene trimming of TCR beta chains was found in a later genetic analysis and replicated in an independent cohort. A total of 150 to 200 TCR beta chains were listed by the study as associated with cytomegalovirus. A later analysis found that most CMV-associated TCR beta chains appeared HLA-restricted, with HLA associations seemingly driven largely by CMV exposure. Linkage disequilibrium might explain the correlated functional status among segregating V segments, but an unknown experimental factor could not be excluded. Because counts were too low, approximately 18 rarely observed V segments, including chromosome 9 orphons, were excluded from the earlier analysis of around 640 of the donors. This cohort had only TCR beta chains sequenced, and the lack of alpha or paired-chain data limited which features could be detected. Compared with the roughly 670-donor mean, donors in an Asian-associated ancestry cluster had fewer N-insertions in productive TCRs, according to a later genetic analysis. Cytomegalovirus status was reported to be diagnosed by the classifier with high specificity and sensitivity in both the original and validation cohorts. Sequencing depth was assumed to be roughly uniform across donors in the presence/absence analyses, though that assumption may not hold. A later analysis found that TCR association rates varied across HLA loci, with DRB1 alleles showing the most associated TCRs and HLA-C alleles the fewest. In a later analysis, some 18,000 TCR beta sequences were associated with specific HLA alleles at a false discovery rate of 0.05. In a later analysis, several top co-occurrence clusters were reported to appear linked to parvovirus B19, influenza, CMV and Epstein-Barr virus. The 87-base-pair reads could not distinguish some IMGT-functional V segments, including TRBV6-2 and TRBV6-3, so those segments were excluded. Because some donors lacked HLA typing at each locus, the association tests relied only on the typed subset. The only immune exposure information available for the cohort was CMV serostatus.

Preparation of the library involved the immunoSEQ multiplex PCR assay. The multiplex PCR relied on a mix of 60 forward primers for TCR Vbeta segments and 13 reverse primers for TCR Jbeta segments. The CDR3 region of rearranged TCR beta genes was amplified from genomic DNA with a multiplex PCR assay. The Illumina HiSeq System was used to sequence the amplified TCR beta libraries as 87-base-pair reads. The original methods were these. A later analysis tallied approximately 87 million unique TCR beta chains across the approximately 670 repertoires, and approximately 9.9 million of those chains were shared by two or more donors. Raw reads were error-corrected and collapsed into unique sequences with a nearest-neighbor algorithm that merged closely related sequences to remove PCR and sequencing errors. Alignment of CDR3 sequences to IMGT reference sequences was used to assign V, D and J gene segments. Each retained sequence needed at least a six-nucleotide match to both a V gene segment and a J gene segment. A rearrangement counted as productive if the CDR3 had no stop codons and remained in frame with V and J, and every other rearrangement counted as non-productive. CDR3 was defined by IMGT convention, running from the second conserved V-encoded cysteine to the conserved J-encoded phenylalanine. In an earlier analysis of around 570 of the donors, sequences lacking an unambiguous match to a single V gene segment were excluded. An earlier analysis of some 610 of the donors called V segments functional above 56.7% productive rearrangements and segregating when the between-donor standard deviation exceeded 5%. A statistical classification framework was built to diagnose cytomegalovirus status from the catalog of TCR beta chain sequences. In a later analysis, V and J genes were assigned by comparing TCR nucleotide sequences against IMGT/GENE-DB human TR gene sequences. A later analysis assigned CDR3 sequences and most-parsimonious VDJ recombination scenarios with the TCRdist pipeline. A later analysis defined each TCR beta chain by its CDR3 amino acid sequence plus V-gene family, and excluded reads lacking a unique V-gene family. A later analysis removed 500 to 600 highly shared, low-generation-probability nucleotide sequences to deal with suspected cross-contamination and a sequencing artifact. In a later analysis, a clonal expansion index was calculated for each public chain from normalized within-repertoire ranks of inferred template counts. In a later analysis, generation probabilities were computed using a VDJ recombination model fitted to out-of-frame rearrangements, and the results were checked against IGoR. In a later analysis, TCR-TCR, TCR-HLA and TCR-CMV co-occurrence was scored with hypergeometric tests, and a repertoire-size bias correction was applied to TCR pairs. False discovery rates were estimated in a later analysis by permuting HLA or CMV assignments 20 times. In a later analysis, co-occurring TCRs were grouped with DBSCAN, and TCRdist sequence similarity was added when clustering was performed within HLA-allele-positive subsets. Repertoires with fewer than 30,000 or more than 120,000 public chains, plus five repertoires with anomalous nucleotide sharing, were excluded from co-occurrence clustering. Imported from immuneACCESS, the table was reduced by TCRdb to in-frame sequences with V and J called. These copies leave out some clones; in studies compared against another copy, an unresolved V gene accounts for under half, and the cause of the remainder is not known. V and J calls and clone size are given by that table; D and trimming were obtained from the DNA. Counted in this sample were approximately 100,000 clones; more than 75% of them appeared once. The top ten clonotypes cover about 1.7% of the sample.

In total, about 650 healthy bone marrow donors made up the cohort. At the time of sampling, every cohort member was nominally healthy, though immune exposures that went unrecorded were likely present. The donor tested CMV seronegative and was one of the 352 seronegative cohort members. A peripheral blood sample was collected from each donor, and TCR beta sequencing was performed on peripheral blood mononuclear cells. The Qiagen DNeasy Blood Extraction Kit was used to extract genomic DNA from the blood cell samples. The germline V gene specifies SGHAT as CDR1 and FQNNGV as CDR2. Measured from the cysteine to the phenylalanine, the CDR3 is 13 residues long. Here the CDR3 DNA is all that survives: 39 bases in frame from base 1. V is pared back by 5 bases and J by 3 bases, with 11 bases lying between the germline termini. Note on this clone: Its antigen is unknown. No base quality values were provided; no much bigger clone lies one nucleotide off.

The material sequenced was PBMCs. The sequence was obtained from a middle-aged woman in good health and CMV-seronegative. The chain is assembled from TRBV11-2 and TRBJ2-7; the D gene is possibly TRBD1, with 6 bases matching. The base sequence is TGTGCCAGCAGCCGACAGGAGGACTACGAGCAGTACTTC. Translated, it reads CASSRQEDYEQYF.